This T cell receptor beta chain was profiled in a study of regulatory T cells in long-lasting Graves disease. About the study: Less than 3 months of antithyroid drugs had been taken by newly diagnosed Graves' patients.

Deletions cut 6 bases from V and 0 bases from J, with 9 bases between. CDR3 size: 13 residues. Germline assignment: CDR1 SQVTM and CDR2 ANQGSEA. Specified time point: newly diagnosed GD, antithyroid drugs for less than 3 months. Extracted RNA from PBMCs served as the source of the TCR library. With iRepertoire HTBI primers and Arm-PCR of CDR3 regions, TCR beta libraries were built. TCRdb re-derived calls from the multiplex PCR reads in MiXCR, one entry per CDR3 protein. The data hold hundreds of thousands of distinct CDR3 sequences, with approximately 15% observed a single time. The sample also formed part of further work on T cells in Graves' hyperthyroidism and ophthalmopathy. That report adds: In simple terms, a model built on 13 V-J features told ophthalmopathy apart from stable hyperthyroidism.

This TCR was sampled from a woman in her thirties with Graves disease. The chain carries TRBV29-1 and TRBJ1-3; D is possibly TRBD1 (5 bases). The input for sequencing was peripheral blood mononuclear cells (PBMCs), taken at new diagnosis, from a patient treated with antithyroid drugs. CDR3 amino acids: CSVTENSGNTIYF. The DNA for the CDR3 is TGCAGCGTGACAGAGAACTCTGGAAACACCATATATTTT.